This T cell receptor beta chain was identified during a study of blood T cell repertoires in COVID-19. Study-level background: Donors in the United States, Italy and Spain gave samples during acute or convalescent COVID-19. PBMCs, B-cell-depleted T cells, or T cells were the source of the cDNA or gDNA that made up the material.

Enrolled through a virtual design, the participants were between roughly 18 and 100 years of age and came from 24 US areas. In the original analysis: How many nucleated cells were present was estimated from reference gene primer amplification. TCRdb keeps only in-frame clones here, not all; method: immunoSEQ multiplex PCR. The DNA gave D and trimming, while V, J and clone size come from that table. The table records approximately 290,000 clones, roughly 90% of them present only once. CDR3 length: 14 residues. V lost 6 bases, J lost 4 bases, and 13 bases lay in between. Germline V gene sequence: CDR1 SEHNR, CDR2 FQNEAQ (reference sequence).

V gene TRBV7-9 combines with J gene TRBJ1-3; D is unresolved. The sequencing input was PBMCs or T cells enriched from blood (not recorded which). This sequence originates from a woman aged 18-29 years with acute COVID-19. The CDR3 spells CASSPTTAGNTIYF. For the CDR3, the DNA is TGTGCCAGCAGTCCGACAACGGCGGGAAACACCATATATTTT. The variable domain in full, with the rest retrieved from reference TRBV7-9 and TRBJ1-3, is DTGVSQNPRHKITKRGQNVTFRCDPISEHNRLYWYRQTLGQGPEFLTYFQNEAQLEKSRLLSDRFSAERPKGSFSTLEIQRTEQGDSAMYLCASSPTTAGNTIYFGEGSWLTVV.